This T cell receptor (beta chain) was recovered during a study of blood T cell repertoires in COVID-19. Germline values: CDR1 MNHEY, CDR2 SVGAGI. V gave up 2 bases and J gave up 3 bases, with 8 bases separating them. The length of the CDR3 is 13 residues. The table lists this clone with a few counts. The data were produced by immunoSEQ multiplex PCR, yet TCRdb's version contains in-frame clones alone and is incomplete. This table holds fewer than 250,000 clones, about 90% found once. The gene calls are TRBV6-5 and TRBJ2-7; tentative D call: TRBD2 (5 bases). Sequenced input: PBMCs or T cells enriched from blood (not recorded which). This clonotype originated in a man aged 45-65 years who had been exposed to COVID-19. The CDR3 protein is CASSYRRNYEQYV. The CDR3 region has the DNA TGTGCCAGCAGTTACAGGAGGAACTACGAGCAGTACGTC.